The entry that follows covers one T cell receptor (beta chain) sequence. The record originates from a study of untreated major depressive disorder. The junction had 14 bases not matched to a gene; V was cut back by 4 bases and J by 8 bases. This CDR3 comprises 16 residues. Germline CDR1 is SGHRS and CDR2 is YFSETQ. Every depressed patient was matched in pairs with a non-depressed control on sex, age, current smoking status and body mass index. Excluded: major illness, comorbidity, regular medication, drug use, over 100 g alcohol weekly. Typically roughly 96% of enriched cells were CD4+. Only in-frame clones appear in the TCRdb table, and some are missing; sequencing was by immunoSEQ multiplex PCR. The sample consists of about 18,000 clones, under 90% of them appearing once.

The source is a woman aged 25 to 39 in good health. The sequencing input was CD4+ T cells from PBMCs. The chain is built from TRBV5-1 and TRBJ1-4; 7 positions agree with TRBD1. CDR3 DNA: TGCGCCAGCAGCCCGACGACACAGGGGAAACAAGAAAAACTGTTTTTT. It codes for CASSPTTQGKQEKLFF. The entire variable domain, with the rest obtained from reference TRBV5-1 and TRBJ1-4, is as follows: KAGVTQTPRYLIKTRGQQVTLSCSPISGHRSVSWYQQTPGQGLQFLFEYFSETQRNKGNFPGRFSGRQFSNSRSEMNVSTLELGDSALYLCASSPTTQGKQEKLFFGSGTQLSVL.